Given below is one T cell receptor beta chain in context. Its antigen is currently not known. No much larger clonotype is one base removed from it; base qualities were not supplied. This specimen belongs to a study of T cell repertoires in cytomegalovirus infection (dated by TCRdb to the late 2010s). Notes on the research overall: Recently identified HLA-C-restricted CMV epitopes, whose presentation resists viral immunomodulation, were targeted by peptide stimulations together with well-studied HLA-B-restricted epitopes. Donor HLA type was relevant to the analysis, because carriage of CMV infection together with the matching HLA type was indicated by public TCR beta signatures.

General conclusions and limits of the study: In both this cohort and an independent cohort of 352 donors, the cumulative frequency of public TCR beta family members distinguished carriers of CMV infection plus the relevant HLA type. The ex vivo response was dominated by HLA-C-restricted CMV-specific TCR beta clonotypes, which also provided the single most frequent clonotype in two of eight donors.

Instrument used: Illumina HiSeq 1500. In TCRdb, the public reads were trimmed at Q25 with fastp and aligned with MiXCR, with productive beta chains retained. Records with the same CDR3 protein are collapsed into one entry carrying the most frequent genes and DNA. The sample table lists 570,000 or so distinct CDR3 sequences, 40% of them with a count of one. The ten top clones hold around 50% of the sample. The CDR3 measures 13 amino acids from cysteine to phenylalanine. The DNA shown is the 39-base CDR3, in frame from base 1. The germline V gene gives CDR1 as ENHRY and CDR2 as SYGVKD. V ends up 6 bases short and J 3 bases short, with an unmatched junction base count of 3. Per the publication, the treatment or condition label means: in vitro stimulation with specific CMV peptide epitopes to enrich CMV-specific T cells.

The specimen comprised cultured PBMCs, sampled from culture after CMV antigen stimulation. This clonotype was obtained from a human donor in good health (CMV status not recorded). Some clones in this sample may be carry-over from other donors' samples. The chain is made from TRBV10-3 and TRBJ1-1; 8 bases in between match TRBD1. The nucleotide sequence reads as follows: TGTGCCATCAGGACAGGGGAGGACACTGAAGCTTTCTTT. This yields the protein CAIRTGEDTEAFF.